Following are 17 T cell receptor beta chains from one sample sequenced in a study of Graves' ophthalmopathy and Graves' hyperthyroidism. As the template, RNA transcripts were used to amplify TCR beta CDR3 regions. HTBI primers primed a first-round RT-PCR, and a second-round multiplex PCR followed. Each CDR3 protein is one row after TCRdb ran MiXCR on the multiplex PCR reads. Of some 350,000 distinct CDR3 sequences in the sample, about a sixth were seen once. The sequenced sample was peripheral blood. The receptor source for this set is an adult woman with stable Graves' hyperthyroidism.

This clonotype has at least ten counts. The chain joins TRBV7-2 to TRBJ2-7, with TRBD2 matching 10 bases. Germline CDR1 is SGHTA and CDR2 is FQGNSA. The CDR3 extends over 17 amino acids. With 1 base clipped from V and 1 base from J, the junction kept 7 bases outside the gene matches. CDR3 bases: TGTGCCAGCAGCTTAGTGCCTAGCGGGGGACATTCCTACGAGCAGTACTTC. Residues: CASSLVPSGGHSYEQYF.

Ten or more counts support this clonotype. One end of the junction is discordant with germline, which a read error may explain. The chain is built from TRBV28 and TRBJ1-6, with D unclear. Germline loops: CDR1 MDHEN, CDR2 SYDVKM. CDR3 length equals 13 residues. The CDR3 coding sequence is TGTGCCAGCATACTTTCCGGAAATTCACTCCTCCACTTT. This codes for CASILSGNSLLHF.

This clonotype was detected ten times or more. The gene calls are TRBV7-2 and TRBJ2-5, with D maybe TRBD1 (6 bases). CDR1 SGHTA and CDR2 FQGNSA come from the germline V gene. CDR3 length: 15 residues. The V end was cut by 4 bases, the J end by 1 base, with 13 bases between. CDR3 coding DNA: TGTGCCAGCAGCTCCAGTTCAGGGGTCCAAGAGACCCAGTACTTC. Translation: CASSSSSGVQETQYF.

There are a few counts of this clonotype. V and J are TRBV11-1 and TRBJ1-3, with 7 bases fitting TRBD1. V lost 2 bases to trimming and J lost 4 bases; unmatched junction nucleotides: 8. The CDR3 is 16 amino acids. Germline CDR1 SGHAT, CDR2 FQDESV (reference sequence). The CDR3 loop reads CASSLLQGLWGNTIYF. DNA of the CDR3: TGTGCCAGCAGCTTACTACAGGGGTTGTGGGGAAACACCATATATTTT. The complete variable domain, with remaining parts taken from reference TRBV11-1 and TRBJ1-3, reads EAEVAQSPRYKITEKSQAVAFWCDPISGHATLYWYRQILGQGPELLVQFQDESVVDDSQLPKDRFSAERLKGVDSTLKIQPAELGDSAMYLCASSLLQGLWGNTIYFGEGSWLTVV.

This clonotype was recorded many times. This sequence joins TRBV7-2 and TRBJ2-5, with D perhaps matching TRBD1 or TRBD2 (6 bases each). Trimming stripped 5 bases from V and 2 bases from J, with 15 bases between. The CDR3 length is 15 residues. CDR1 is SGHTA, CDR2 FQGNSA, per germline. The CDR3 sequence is CASSPLGGLQETQYF. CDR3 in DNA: TGTGCCAGCAGCCCGCTGGGGGGCCTACAAGAGACCCAGTACTTC.

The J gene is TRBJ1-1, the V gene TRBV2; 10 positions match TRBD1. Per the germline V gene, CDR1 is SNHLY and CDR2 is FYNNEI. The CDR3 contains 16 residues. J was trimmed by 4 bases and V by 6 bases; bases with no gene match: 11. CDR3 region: CASRGGDRGFVTEAFF. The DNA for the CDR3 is TGTGCCAGCAGGGGGGGGGACAGGGGATTTGTCACTGAAGCTTTCTTT.

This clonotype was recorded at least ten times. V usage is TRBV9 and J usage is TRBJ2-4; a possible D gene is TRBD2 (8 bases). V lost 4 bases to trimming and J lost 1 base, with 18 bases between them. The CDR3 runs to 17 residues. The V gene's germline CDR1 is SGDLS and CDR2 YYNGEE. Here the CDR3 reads CASSPRGGQSAKNIQYF. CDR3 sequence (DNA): TGTGCCAGCAGCCCTCGGGGGGGACAGAGCGCCAAAAACATTCAGTACTTC.

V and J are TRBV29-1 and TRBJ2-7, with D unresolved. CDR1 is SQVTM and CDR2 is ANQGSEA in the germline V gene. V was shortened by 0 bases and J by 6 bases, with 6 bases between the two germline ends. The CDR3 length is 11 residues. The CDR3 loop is CSVEEGREQYF. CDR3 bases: TGCAGCGTTGAAGAAGGGCGCGAGCAGTACTTC.

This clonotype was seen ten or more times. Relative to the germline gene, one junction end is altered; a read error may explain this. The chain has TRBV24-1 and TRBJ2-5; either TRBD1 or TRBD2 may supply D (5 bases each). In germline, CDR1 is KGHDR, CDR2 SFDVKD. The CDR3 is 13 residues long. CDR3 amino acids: CATSAGVRENQYF. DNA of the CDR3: TGTGCCACCAGTGCCGGGGTCAGGGAGAACCAGTACTTC.

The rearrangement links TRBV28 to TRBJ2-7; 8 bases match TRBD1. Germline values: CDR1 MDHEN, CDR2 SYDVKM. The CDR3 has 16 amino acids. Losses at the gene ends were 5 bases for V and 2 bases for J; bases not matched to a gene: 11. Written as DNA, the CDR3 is TGTGCCAGCAGTGGGATCGGGACAGGTGGGCCCTACGAGCAGTACTTC. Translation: CASSGIGTGGPYEQYF. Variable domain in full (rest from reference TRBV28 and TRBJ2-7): DVKVTQSSRYLVKRTGEKVFLECVQDMDHENMFWYRQDPGLGLRLIYFSYDVKMKEKGDIPEGYSVSREKKERFSLILESASTNQTSMYLCASSGIGTGGPYEQYFGPGTRLTVT.

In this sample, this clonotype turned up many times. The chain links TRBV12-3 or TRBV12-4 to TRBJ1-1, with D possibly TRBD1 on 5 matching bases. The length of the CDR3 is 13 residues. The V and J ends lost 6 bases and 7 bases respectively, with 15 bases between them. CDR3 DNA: TGTGCCAGCAGCCGCGAGACAGCTGGTGAAGCTTTCTTT. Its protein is CASSRETAGEAFF.

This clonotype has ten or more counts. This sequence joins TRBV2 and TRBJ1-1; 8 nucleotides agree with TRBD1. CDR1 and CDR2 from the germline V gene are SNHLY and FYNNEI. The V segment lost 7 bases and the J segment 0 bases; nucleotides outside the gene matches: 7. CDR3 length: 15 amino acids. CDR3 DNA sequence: TGTGCCAGCAAGTCGACAGGGGCTCTGAACACTGAAGCTTTCTTT. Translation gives CASKSTGALNTEAFF.

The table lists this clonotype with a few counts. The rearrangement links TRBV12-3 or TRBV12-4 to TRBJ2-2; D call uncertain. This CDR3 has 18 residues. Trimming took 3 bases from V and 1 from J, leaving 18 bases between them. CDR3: CASSFRVGITENTGELFF. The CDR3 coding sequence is TGTGCCAGCAGTTTTCGAGTGGGGATTACAGAGAACACCGGGGAGCTGTTTTTT.

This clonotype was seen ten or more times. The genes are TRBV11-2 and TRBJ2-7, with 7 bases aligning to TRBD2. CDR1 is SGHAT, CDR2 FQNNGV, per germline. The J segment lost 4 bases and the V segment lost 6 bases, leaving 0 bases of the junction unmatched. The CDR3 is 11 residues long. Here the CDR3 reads CASRGGYEQYF. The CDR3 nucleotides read TGTGCCAGCAGGGGGGGGTACGAGCAGTACTTC.

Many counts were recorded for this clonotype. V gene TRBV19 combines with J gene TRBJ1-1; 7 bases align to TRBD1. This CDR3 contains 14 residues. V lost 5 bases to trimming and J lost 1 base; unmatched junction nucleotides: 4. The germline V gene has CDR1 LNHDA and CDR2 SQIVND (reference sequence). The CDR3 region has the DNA TGTGCCAGTAGTGCCTGGGACAGGAACACTGAAGCTTTCTTT. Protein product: CASSAWDRNTEAFF. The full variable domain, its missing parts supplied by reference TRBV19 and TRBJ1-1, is DGGITQSPKYLFRKEGQNVTLSCEQNLNHDAMYWYRQDPGQGLRLIYYSQIVNDFQKGDIAEGYSVSREKKESFPLTVTSAQKNPTAFYLCASSAWDRNTEAFFGQGTRLTVV.

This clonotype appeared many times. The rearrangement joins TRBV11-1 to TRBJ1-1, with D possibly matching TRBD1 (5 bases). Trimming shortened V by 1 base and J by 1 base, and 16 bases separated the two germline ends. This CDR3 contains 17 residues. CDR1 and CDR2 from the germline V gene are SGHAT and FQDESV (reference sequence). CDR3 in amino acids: CASSLVGQPDPNTEAFF. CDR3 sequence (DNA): TGTGCCAGCAGCTTAGTGGGGCAGCCAGACCCGAACACTGAAGCTTTCTTT. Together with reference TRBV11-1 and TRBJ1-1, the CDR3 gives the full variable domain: EAEVAQSPRYKITEKSQAVAFWCDPISGHATLYWYRQILGQGPELLVQFQDESVVDDSQLPKDRFSAERLKGVDSTLKIQPAELGDSAMYLCASSLVGQPDPNTEAFFGQGTRLTVV.

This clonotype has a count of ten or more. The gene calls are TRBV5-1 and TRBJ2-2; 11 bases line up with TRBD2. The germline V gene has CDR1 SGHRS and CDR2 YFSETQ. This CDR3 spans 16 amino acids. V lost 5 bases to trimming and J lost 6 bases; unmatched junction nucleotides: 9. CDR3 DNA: TGCGCCAGCAGTAGTACTAGCGGGAGTAGGTCCGGGGAGCTGTTTTTT. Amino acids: CASSSTSGSRSGELFF.